This T cell receptor beta chain was recovered during a study of blood T cell repertoires in COVID-19. About the study: Sites in the United States, Italy and Spain provided acute and convalescent COVID-19 samples. In each case, the material was cDNA or gDNA derived from T cells, B-cell-depleted T cells, or PBMCs.

The CDR3 extends over 14 amino acids. CDR1 and CDR2 from the germline V gene are SGHVS and FNYEAQ. J was trimmed by 6 bases and V by 5 bases; bases with no gene match: 4. Per the original methods: Estimation of nucleated cell counts relied on the amplification of reference gene primers. The table came from immunoSEQ multiplex PCR; TCRdb's copy has only in-frame clones and leaves some out. V and J calls and clone size follow that table, whereas D and trimming were derived from the DNA. The sample yields 230,000 or so clones, 83% seen once. This TCR was sampled from a man aged 40-49 years with active or convalescent COVID-19. The sample was peripheral blood. The V and J genes are TRBV7-6 and TRBJ1-6; the match to TRBD1 covers 7 bases. CDR3 protein: CASSPTGANSPLHF. DNA for the CDR3: TGTGCCAGCAGCCCCACAGGGGCTAATTCACCCCTCCACTTT.